A single sample gave rise to the 4 T cell receptor beta chains below, sequenced in a study of T cells in Graves' hyperthyroidism and ophthalmopathy. RNA transcripts served as the template for amplifying TCR beta CDR3 regions. During a first-round RT-PCR of the TCR CDR3, the HTBI primer set was used. TCRdb re-called the multiplex PCR reads with MiXCR, one entry per CDR3 protein. The repertoire holds 450,000 to 650,000 distinct CDR3 sequences, with 15% to 20% as singletons. The sequenced sample consisted of blood. These receptors were taken from a woman younger than 30 with Graves' ophthalmopathy.

This clonotype was counted ten times or more. The gene calls are TRBV4-2 and TRBJ2-5; 7 positions agree with TRBD2. V was clipped by 1 base and J by 3 bases; unmatched bases: 2. CDR1 is LGHNA and CDR2 is YNFKEQ in the germline V gene. The CDR3 has 14 residues. The CDR3, as DNA: TGTGCCAGCAGCCAAGCGGCGGGGGAAGAGACCCAGTACTTC. Translated: CASSQAAGEETQYF.

This clonotype was found many times. The chain couples TRBV11-2 to TRBJ1-5; possibly TRBD1 for D (6 bases). Per germline, CDR1 SGHAT and CDR2 FQNNGV. V lost 5 bases and J lost 3, with 17 bases in between. CDR3 length equals 16 residues. CDR3 DNA sequence: TGTGCCAGCAGCCCCTGGACAGCAAACCTCAATCAGCCCCAGCATTTT. Its protein product is CASSPWTANLNQPQHF.

J is TRBJ1-1 and V is TRBV6-5; D unclear. Trimming shortened V by 0 bases and J by 3 bases, and 14 bases separated the two germline ends. This CDR3 is built from 16 residues. CDR1 and CDR2 (germline): MNHEY, SVGAGI. CDR3 loop: CASSYSTRVVDTEAFF. In nucleotides, the CDR3 is TGTGCCAGCAGTTACTCGACGCGGGTTGTGGACACTGAAGCTTTCTTT.

This clonotype was seen repeatedly, ten times or more. The chain recombines TRBV7-8 with TRBJ1-1; D gene unclear. Looked up from germline, CDR1 is SGHVS and CDR2 is FQNEAQ. The V end lost 0 bases, the J end lost 2 bases, and 13 bases lay between the germline ends. The CDR3 extends over 16 amino acids. The CDR3: CASSLASGTVNTEAFF. CDR3 coding DNA: TGTGCCAGCAGCTTAGCGTCGGGAACGGTAAACACTGAAGCTTTCTTT. The whole variable domain, remainder taken from reference TRBV7-8 and TRBJ1-1, is GAGVSQSPRYKVAKRGQDVALRCDPISGHVSLFWYQQALGQGPEFLTYFQNEAQLDKSGLPSDRFFAERPEGSVSTLKIQRTQQEDSAVYLCASSLASGTVNTEAFFGQGTRLTVV.